This TCR beta chain was retrieved from a study of T cell responses to AZD1222 COVID-19 vaccine. Study summary: Timing groups of about 4 and about 12 weeks for second doses were pooled.

TCRdb keeps only in-frame clones here, not all; method: immunoSEQ multiplex PCR. Among 100,000 to 150,000 clones listed, approximately 88% were seen once. The sample consisted of peripheral blood, taken on day 0 of AZD1222 vaccination. The clonotype originates from an adult in good health.

CDR3 coding DNA: TGTGCCAGCAGCTCCCTCCCAGGAGCCGGGAACACTGAAGCTTTCTTT. Encoded protein: CASSSLPGAGNTEAFF. This sequence joins TRBV11-2 and TRBJ1-1, with D unresolved. The germline CDR1 and CDR2 sequences are SGHAT and FQNNGV. Trimming stripped 4 bases from V and 1 base from J, with 16 bases between. CDR3 size: 16 residues.